Each of the 32 T cell receptor beta chains below was sequenced from the same sample in a study of naive and memory T cell subsets. Specified treatment: skin biopsy from PPD injection site in Mantoux-positive individual. A UMI-containing oligonucleotide was joined by 3' ligation to the TCR cDNA template. The SP2 primer and nested alpha and beta constant region primers amplified ligated cDNA in four rounds. TCRdb reprocessed the UMI-ligation and nested PCR reads via MiXCR and lists one record per CDR3 protein. The sample includes 20,000 to 25,000 distinct CDR3 sequences, nearly 6% of them seen just once. Sequenced here: skin, sampled from a tuberculin skin test site. These receptors came from an adult in good health.

This clonotype was seen many times. V usage is TRBV12-3 or TRBV12-4 and J usage is TRBJ1-5; no clear D. Trimming shortened V by 3 bases and J by 2 bases, and 8 bases separated the two germline ends. The CDR3 spans 14 residues. CDR3 residues: CASSFTGGNQPQHF. The CDR3 DNA reads TGTGCCAGCAGTTTTACCGGGGGCAATCAGCCCCAGCATTTT.

There are many counts of this clonotype. V gene TRBV12-3 or TRBV12-4 combines with J gene TRBJ1-1, with a possible D match to TRBD1 (6 bases). The CDR3 is made up of 13 amino acids. V lost 3 bases and J lost 5, with 10 bases in between. CDR3 loop: CASSLQGWTEAFF. CDR3 nucleotides: TGTGCCAGCAGTTTGCAGGGGTGGACTGAAGCTTTCTTT.

This clonotype occurred many times. The chain combines TRBV30 with TRBJ2-1, with D maybe TRBD2 (5 bases). Trimming left V 5 bases short and J 0 bases short, with 14 bases between. Germline-derived CDR1 and CDR2 are GTSNPN and SVGIG (reference sequence). The CDR3 totals 15 residues. The CDR3: CAWSKGGNSYNEQFF. DNA of the CDR3: TGTGCCTGGTCTAAAGGAGGAAACTCCTACAATGAGCAGTTCTTC.

Ten or more counts support this clonotype. The V gene is TRBV7-3, the J gene TRBJ2-7; D ambiguous. V was pared by 9 bases and J by 2 bases, with 17 bases between. This CDR3 is built from 14 residues. Germline V CDR1 and CDR2: SGHTA, FQGTGA. CDR3 coding DNA: TGTGCCAGGGATTGGGCATGGCCCACCTACGAGCAGTACTTC. Its protein is CARDWAWPTYEQYF.

This clonotype was observed at least ten times. The chain links TRBV29-1 to TRBJ2-5; 14 bases map to TRBD2. The V gene's germline CDR1 is SQVTM and CDR2 ANQGSEA. CDR3 length: 17 amino acids. V was pared by 7 bases and J by 4 bases, with 14 bases of the junction left unmatched. The CDR3 loop is CSANTGTSGSRGETQYF. CDR3 in DNA: TGCAGCGCCAACACCGGGACTAGCGGGAGCAGAGGAGAGACCCAGTACTTC.

This clonotype was counted at least ten times. V gene TRBV7-2 combines with J gene TRBJ1-1, with unresolved D. The CDR3 has 14 residues. V lost 1 base and J 4 bases, leaving 10 bases between the germline ends. CDR1 and CDR2 (germline): SGHTA, FQGNSA. The CDR3 region has the DNA TGTGCCAGCAGCTTAGAGGGTGAGCTCACTGAAGCTTTCTTT. Translation: CASSLEGELTEAFF.

Turning to this clonotype: It may be a read error: a sequence one base away is much more abundant. The genes are TRBV28 and TRBJ1-6, with no clear D. Germline CDR1 reads MDHEN; CDR2 reads SYDVKM. V lost 9 bases and J lost 6, with 12 bases in between. The CDR3 is 13 amino acids. CDR3 protein: CARSIKSNSPLHF. The CDR3 region has the DNA TGTGCCAGATCAATTAAGAGTAATTCACCCCTCCACTTT.

The table lists this clonotype with many counts. This sequence joins TRBV6-5 and TRBJ2-3, with a weak D call TRBD1 (5 bases). The CDR3 runs 11 residues. CDR1 and CDR2 from the germline V gene are MNHEY and SVGAGI. The V gene lost 7 bases and the J gene lost 4 bases, with 6 bases spanning the gap. The CDR3 sequence is CASTGSDTQYF. The CDR3, as DNA: TGTGCCAGCACAGGGTCAGATACGCAGTATTTT.

This clonotype qualifies as medium-sized. At one of its ends the junction is not consistent with the germline gene, which may arise from a read error. This rearrangement joins TRBV7-7 to TRBJ2-5; D may correspond to TRBD1 or TRBD2 (6 bases each). This CDR3 contains 13 residues. In germline, CDR1 is SSHAT, CDR2 FNYEAQ (reference sequence). The CDR3 is CASSTGAQETQYF. The CDR3 DNA reads as TGTGCTAGCAGCACGGGGGCCCAAGAGACCCAGTACTTC.

The rearrangement links TRBV3-1 to TRBJ2-1, with no clear D. Germline V gene data show CDR1 as LGHDT and CDR2 as YNNKEL (reference sequence). This CDR3 has 13 amino acids. V was pared by 10 bases and J by 8 bases, with 18 bases between. The CDR3 DNA reads as TGTGCCACTAGACTGACGGTGGGCGATGAGCAGTTCTTC. Protein product: CATRLTVGDEQFF.

This clonotype ranks as medium-sized (0.01 to 0.1%). The V gene is TRBV28, the J gene TRBJ2-1; 7 bases line up with TRBD1. V trimming: 3 bases; J trimming: 0 bases; junction bases outside the gene matches: 2. The CDR3 sequence is 15 residues long. CDR1 is MDHEN, CDR2 SYDVKM, per germline. The CDR3 DNA reads TGTGCCAGCAGTTTCCGGGACAGCTCCTACAATGAGCAGTTCTTC. It translates to CASSFRDSSYNEQFF.

This clonotype occurred a few times. The rearrangement joins TRBV15 to TRBJ2-7; 14 bases are shared with TRBD2. V lost 8 bases and J lost 3; bases outside the gene matches: 6. Germline lookup yields CDR1 LNHNV and CDR2 YYDKDF (reference sequence). The CDR3 has 15 residues. Here the CDR3 DNA reads TGTGCCACCGGGGGACTAGCGGGAGCCTACTACGAGCAGTACTTC. Residues: CATGGLAGAYYEQYF.

This clonotype was seen at least ten times. CDR3 region: CASRDRASSGANVLTF. The CDR3 region has the DNA TGTGCCAGTCGGGACAGGGCCTCCTCTGGGGCCAACGTCCTGACTTTC. This sequence joins TRBV6-1 and TRBJ2-6; TRBD1 matches at 9 bases. V shed 9 bases and J 0 bases; nucleotides not matched to a gene: 6. Germline V CDR1 and CDR2: MNHNS, SASEGT. The CDR3 extends over 16 amino acids.

This clonotype was observed at least ten times. The chain recombines TRBV7-3 with TRBJ1-1; tentative D call: TRBD1 (6 bases). The CDR3 runs to 13 residues. The V end was cut by 5 bases, the J end by 6 bases, with 13 bases between. Germline lookup yields CDR1 SGHTA and CDR2 FQGTGA. The CDR3 sequence: CASSPGGAAEAFF. DNA of the CDR3: TGTGCCAGCAGCCCCGGGGGGGCGGCTGAAGCTTTCTTT.

This clonotype was picked up many times. This chain connects TRBV18 to TRBJ2-2; 8 bases align to TRBD2. The CDR3 totals 16 residues. Trimming took 3 bases from V and 2 from J; bases not matched to a gene: 5. From germline, CDR1 is KGHSH and CDR2 LQKENI. The CDR3 DNA sequence: TGTGCCAGCTCACCGGTCAGCGGGAGTAACACCGGGGAGCTGTTTTTT. This codes for CASSPVSGSNTGELFF.

This clonotype was counted at least ten times. The J gene is TRBJ2-5, the V gene TRBV4-1, with D possibly matching TRBD2 (5 bases). Deletions cut 1 base from V and 3 bases from J, with 9 bases between. Per germline, CDR1 MGHRA and CDR2 YSYEKL. The CDR3 loop spans 14 amino acids. CDR3 bases: TGCGCCAGCAGCCAAGGTCTCGGGGAAGAGACCCAGTACTTC. Encoded protein: CASSQGLGEETQYF.

This clonotype is classed as medium-sized. J is TRBJ2-1 and V is TRBV20-1, with a possible D match to TRBD2 (5 bases). CDR1 and CDR2 (germline): DFQATT, SNEGSKA (reference sequence). The V end was cut by 5 bases, the J end by 4 bases, with 15 bases between. CDR3 length: 14 amino acids. The CDR3 is CSAPEDLAYNEQFF. The CDR3 DNA sequence: TGCAGTGCTCCGGAGGATTTGGCGTACAATGAGCAGTTCTTC.

This clonotype showed up just a few times. The V and J genes are TRBV27 and TRBJ1-2, with D hard to call. The germline gives CDR1 MNHEY, CDR2 SMNVEV (reference sequence). The CDR3 is 14 amino acids. Trimming pared 6 bases from V and 6 bases from J, leaving 17 bases between. The CDR3 region has the DNA TGTGCCAGCAGCGCTAATCTTCAGGTGAATGGCTACACCTTC. Protein product: CASSANLQVNGYTF.

The CDR3 sequence is CASSYAENTEAFF. The CDR3 DNA reads as TGTGCCAGCAGTTACGCCGAAAACACTGAAGCTTTCTTT. This chain uses TRBV6-2 or TRBV6-3 with TRBJ1-1; D gene unclear. The CDR3 totals 13 residues. V lost 2 bases and J lost 2, with 6 bases in between. Germline assignment: CDR1 MNHEY and CDR2 SVGEGT.

This clonotype was recorded a few times. This sequence joins TRBV6-6 and TRBJ1-1; D is uncertain. The CDR3 is 13 residues long. The V and J ends lost 0 bases and 0 bases respectively, with 2 bases between them. Germline lookup yields CDR1 MNHNY and CDR2 SVGAGI (reference sequence). The CDR3, as DNA: TGTGCCAGCAGTTACTCGATGAACACTGAAGCTTTCTTT. Translating it yields CASSYSMNTEAFF.

Many counts were recorded for this clonotype. V gene TRBV9 combines with J gene TRBJ2-7; no reliable D call. Germline CDR1 and CDR2: SGDLS and YYNGEE. CDR3 length equals 16 residues. Trimming stripped 4 bases from V and 3 bases from J, with 20 bases between. DNA for the CDR3: TGTGCCAGCAGCCCTCGCGTCTCGGAGAGGAGCTACGAGCAGTACTTC. Its protein product is CASSPRVSERSYEQYF.

This clonotype was observed many times. This chain connects TRBV4-2 to TRBJ2-7; 7 bases align to TRBD2. The CDR3 consists of 13 residues. Germline V gene sequence: CDR1 LGHNA, CDR2 YNFKEQ. Unmatched junction bases numbered 6, after V lost 4 bases and J lost 6 bases. The CDR3 here is CASSPPWEGEQYF. CDR3 nucleotide sequence: TGTGCCAGCAGCCCGCCGTGGGAGGGCGAGCAGTACTTC.

This chain joins TRBV19 and TRBJ1-2, with D tentatively TRBD1 (5 bases). Germline loops: CDR1 LNHDA, CDR2 SQIVND (reference sequence). Trimming pared 5 bases from V and 13 bases from J, leaving 26 bases between. The CDR3 has 15 residues. The chain's CDR3 is CASSPTDTTSPLSTF. The CDR3, as DNA: TGTGCCAGTAGTCCGACAGACACTACCTCTCCGTTGAGCACCTTC.

V and J are TRBV30 and TRBJ2-3, with D uncertain. Trimming removed 1 base from V and 0 bases from J, with 8 bases in between. Germline V gives CDR1 GTSNPN, CDR2 SVGIG (reference sequence). The CDR3 runs 14 residues. The CDR3 region is CAWSEEPSTDTQYF. The CDR3 nucleotides read TGTGCCTGGAGTGAAGAACCGAGCACAGATACGCAGTATTTT.

The J gene is TRBJ2-3, the V gene TRBV23-1; TRBD1 matches 7 bases. TRBV23-1 qualifies as an ORF whose function is uncertain. Unmatched junction bases numbered 28, after V lost 8 bases and J lost 2 bases. The CDR3 is 21 amino acids. The CDR3 reads CASLPCRGSSFMGTDTDTQYF. The CDR3 DNA reads as TGCGCCAGCCTCCCGTGCAGGGGGAGTTCGTTCATGGGTACCGACACAGATACGCAGTATTTT.

The chain combines TRBV6-4 with TRBJ1-2, with 7 bases that match TRBD1. Germline CDR1 MRHNA, CDR2 SNTAGT. This CDR3 is 13 amino acids long. After removal of 10 bases from V and 2 bases from J, the junction contained 7 bases not matched to a gene. In DNA, the CDR3 is TGTGCCAACTTATTCAGGGGGAACTATGGCTACACCTTC. Amino acids: CANLFRGNYGYTF.

This clonotype was counted many times. This chain uses TRBV20-1 with TRBJ2-1; D possibly corresponds to TRBD2 (6 bases). Germline V lookup: CDR1 DFQATT, CDR2 SNEGSKA (reference sequence). V was shortened by 1 base and J by 0 bases, with 13 bases between the two germline ends. The CDR3 is 16 amino acids. This CDR3 reads CSARARYGSSYNEQFF. CDR3 nucleotides: TGCAGTGCTAGAGCCAGATACGGGAGCTCCTACAATGAGCAGTTCTTC.

This clonotype has ten or more counts. CDR3 sequence: CSAREPAGLNSPLHF. The CDR3 region has the DNA TGCAGTGCTAGAGAGCCCGCAGGGCTGAATTCACCCCTCCACTTT. The chain carries TRBV20-1 and TRBJ1-6; D possibly corresponds to TRBD1 (5 bases). Germline V gene data show CDR1 as DFQATT and CDR2 as SNEGSKA (reference sequence). The CDR3 has 15 residues. Trimming removed 0 bases at V and 7 bases at J, with 13 bases between.

The V and J genes are TRBV7-9 and TRBJ1-2, with TRBD1 matching over 7 bases. This CDR3 comprises 15 residues. Germline values: CDR1 SEHNR, CDR2 FQNEAQ (reference sequence). J gave up 7 bases and V 1 base, and 9 bases lay outside the gene matches. The CDR3 protein is CASSLGLDRVSGYTF. The CDR3 region has the DNA TGTGCCAGCAGCTTAGGGCTAGACAGGGTCTCTGGCTACACCTTC.

In this sample, this clonotype turned up many times. J is TRBJ2-7 and V is TRBV28; maybe TRBD1 (6 bases). The CDR3 covers 15 residues. Germline V gene data show CDR1 as MDHEN and CDR2 as SYDVKM. Deletions cut 1 base from V and 2 bases from J, with 12 bases between. The CDR3 DNA reads TGTGCCAGCAGTTTATTGGGAACAGGGCCCTACGAGCAGTACTTC. It yields the protein CASSLLGTGPYEQYF.

This clonotype was picked up many times. CDR3 nucleotide sequence: TGCGCCAGCAGCCAAGATTCCTTTGCCACAGATACGCAGTATTTT. It codes for CASSQDSFATDTQYF. The rearrangement links TRBV4-3 to TRBJ2-3; D not certain. CDR3 size: 15 residues. Trimming took 0 bases from V and 2 from J, leaving 9 bases between them. In germline, CDR1 is LGHNA, CDR2 YSLEER.

This clonotype has at least ten counts. The chain links TRBV7-2 to TRBJ1-5; D perhaps matches TRBD1 (6 bases). The CDR3 has 13 residues. CDR1 and CDR2 from the germline V gene are SGHTA and FQGNSA. V lost 8 bases to trimming and J lost 2 bases, with 10 bases between them. Here the CDR3 reads CASGGQRNQPQHF. In DNA, the CDR3 is TGTGCCAGCGGAGGACAGCGCAATCAGCCCCAGCATTTT.